The TCR beta chain under discussion was sequenced for a study of blood T cells in healthy people across ages. It was with a sample-barcoded 5' primer and a J-beta primer mix that a second PCR of roughly 7 to 12 cycles was run. MiXCR, run by TCRdb on the 5' RACE reads, gives a single entry per CDR3 protein. The sample lists some 900,000 distinct CDR3 sequences; around 26% were seen once. Study results and limitations: Diversity was estimated from one million T cells, and these estimates were considered underestimates.

The donors, healthy Caucasians from Russia, were aged roughly 6 to 100. Each donor's blood draw was around 9.1 milliliters of peripheral blood. Samples each yielded at least 5.5 micrograms of total RNA. With V trimmed by 0 bases and J by 1 base, 3 bases remained unmatched. The CDR3 extends over 18 amino acids. This clonotype was recorded at least ten times. Its antigen is not known. This receptor was obtained from a woman older than 75 in good health. The rearrangement links TRBV12-3 or TRBV12-4 to TRBJ2-1, with TRBD2 matching 13 bases. Sample: blood. The CDR3 region is CASSLALAGGPSYNEQFF. The CDR3 region has the DNA TGTGCCAGCAGTTTAGCACTAGCGGGGGGGCCATCCTACAATGAGCAGTTCTTC.